The T cell receptor beta chain under discussion was sequenced for a study of blood T cell repertoires in COVID-19. About the study: Samples of COVID-19 (acute and convalescent) were obtained from the United States, Italy and Spain. Sources were T cells, B-cell-depleted T cells, or PBMCs; the material itself was cDNA or gDNA.

The CDR3 runs to 17 residues. Per the original data handling: Reference gene primers were amplified, and this amplification served to estimate nucleated cell counts. Generated by immunoSEQ multiplex PCR, the TCRdb table keeps only in-frame clones and is missing some. The V and J calls and clone size come from that table; D and trimming were worked out from the DNA. The sample has hundreds of thousands of clones, more than 85% seen once. Sequencing was carried out using peripheral blood. J is TRBJ2-2 and V is TRBV21-1; no check of the table's D call, TRBD2, against the DNA was made. TRBV21-1 constitutes a pseudogene. The origin of this receptor is a woman aged 25-40 years with acute or convalescent COVID-19. CDR3 sequence: CASSKSPGLAGAGELFF. CDR3 DNA: TGTGCCAGCAGCAAAAGCCCCGGACTAGCGGGGGCCGGGGAGCTGTTTTTT.